The clone carrying this T cell receptor beta chain came up many times. CDR3-region Arm-PCR and iRepertoire HTBI primers produced the TCR beta libraries. In the original analysis: From all samples, identification returned approximately 15 TRBJ and approximately 67 TRBV segments. TCRdb ran MiXCR on the multiplex PCR reads and lists one entry per CDR3 protein. The V and J calls come from TCRdb's annotation, not from the publication. This repertoire shows about 520,000 distinct CDR3 sequences, around 13% found once; its top ten account for about 8.9%. Noted time point: newly diagnosed GD, antithyroid drugs for less than 3 months. The TCR library was made from RNA that had been extracted from PBMCs in TRIzol. From an endocrinology department in Xi'an, China, came the patients. The data derive from a study of regulatory T cells in long-lasting Graves disease. Germline V gives CDR1 SQVTM, CDR2 ANQGSEA. The trim removed 4 bases at V and 5 bases at J, leaving 18 bases unmatched. The CDR3 contains 17 residues.

These same data were also listed under a study on T cells in Graves' hyperthyroidism and ophthalmopathy. As reported in that work: The study excluded patients with uncontrolled infection, other autoimmune disease, pregnancy or lactation. On the basis of clinical symptoms, serum thyroxine and TRAb, thyroid ultrasound and orbital computed tomography, diagnoses were made.

The sample was peripheral blood mononuclear cells (PBMCs), taken at new diagnosis, from a patient treated with antithyroid drugs. This chain links TRBV29-1 with TRBJ1-2, with 8 bases fitting TRBD1. This TCR was sampled from a woman aged 25 to 39 with Graves disease. The CDR3 is CSVVGGRTGRRRYGYTF. The CDR3 DNA sequence: TGCAGCGTTGTGGGGGGACGGACAGGGAGGAGAAGATATGGCTACACCTTC.